This T cell receptor beta chain appears in the sequencing data of a study of T cell responses to AZD1222 COVID-19 vaccine. TCRdb's copy holds only in-frame clones and misses some; the assay was immunoSEQ multiplex PCR. The profile covers 90,000 to 150,000 clones, with approximately 89% appearing a single time and approximately 4.2% taken by the ten largest. Germline loops: CDR1 KGHSH, CDR2 LQKENI. V was pared by 6 bases and J by 3 bases, with 12 bases between. The CDR3 runs to 13 residues. A remark on this clone: What it binds is unknown.

Study-wide points: Repertoires in all cases were sampled only once the peak T cell response had passed. Mostly white British, mostly female donors; authors suggested clonal diversity may be underestimated. The study identified only 6 or 7 AZD1222 recipients as seropositive at baseline. The CD4 TCRs associated with vaccination extended across spike and predominated at 160-218 and 743-854.

The chain uses TRBV18 and TRBJ2-7; possible D gene TRBD1, 6 bases. Source: peripheral blood, taken on day 0 of AZD1222 vaccination. This TCR came from an adult in good health. CDR3 residues: CASSRGQYYEQYF. CDR3 coding DNA: TGTGCCAGCTCTCGCGGACAGTACTACGAGCAGTACTTC.